This TCR beta chain originates from a study of blood T cell repertoires in COVID-19. Whole-study context: Specimens from acute and convalescent COVID-19 originated in the United States, Italy and Spain. The cDNA or gDNA used as material had been derived from T cells, B-cell-depleted T cells, or PBMCs.

With V trimmed by 5 bases and J by 1 base, 8 bases remained unmatched. The germline V gene has CDR1 SGHTA and CDR2 FQGNSA. There are 16 residues in the CDR3. As originally analysed: Reference gene primer amplification in the assay estimated nucleated cell counts. Produced via immunoSEQ multiplex PCR; TCRdb's table is partial and in-frame only. V, J and clone size derive from that table, while D and trimming were established from the DNA sequence. The sample holds 250,000 to 350,000 clones; 87% are singletons and the top ten take roughly 2.4%. The chain uses TRBV7-2 and TRBJ1-1; 9 bases match TRBD1. The sequencing sample was made of peripheral blood. This TCR derives from a woman between 45 and 60 years old who had recovered from COVID-19. The CDR3 coding sequence is TGTGCCAGCAGCCCCGGGACAGGGTTCACGAACACTGAAGCTTTCTTT. Its translation: CASSPGTGFTNTEAFF.